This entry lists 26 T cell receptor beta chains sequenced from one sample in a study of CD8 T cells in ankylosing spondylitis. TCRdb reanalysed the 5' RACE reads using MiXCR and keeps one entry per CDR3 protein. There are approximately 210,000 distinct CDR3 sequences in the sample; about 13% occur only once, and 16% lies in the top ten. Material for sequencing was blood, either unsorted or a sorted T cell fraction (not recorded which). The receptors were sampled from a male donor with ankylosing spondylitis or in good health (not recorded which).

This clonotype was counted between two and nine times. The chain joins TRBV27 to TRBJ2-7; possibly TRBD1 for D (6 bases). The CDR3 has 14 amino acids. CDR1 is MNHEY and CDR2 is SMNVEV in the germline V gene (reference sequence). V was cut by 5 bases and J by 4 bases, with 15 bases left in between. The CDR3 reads CASSPLQQGYEQYF. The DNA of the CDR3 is TGTGCCAGCAGTCCCCTCCAACAGGGTTACGAGCAGTACTTC.

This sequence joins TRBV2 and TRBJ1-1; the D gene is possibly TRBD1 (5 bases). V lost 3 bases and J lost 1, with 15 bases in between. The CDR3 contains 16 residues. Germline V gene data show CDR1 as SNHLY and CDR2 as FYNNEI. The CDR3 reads CASSERGFEGNTEAFF. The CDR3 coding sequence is TGTGCCAGCAGTGAGCGGGGCTTCGAGGGGAACACTGAAGCTTTCTTT.

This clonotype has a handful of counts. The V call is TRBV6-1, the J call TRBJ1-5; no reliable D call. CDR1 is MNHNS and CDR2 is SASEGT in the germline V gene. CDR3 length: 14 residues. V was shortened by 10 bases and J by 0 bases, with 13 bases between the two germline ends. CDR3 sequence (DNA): TGTGCCACTGCGGCGTCTAATAGCAATCAGCCCCAGCATTTT. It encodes CATAASNSNQPQHF.

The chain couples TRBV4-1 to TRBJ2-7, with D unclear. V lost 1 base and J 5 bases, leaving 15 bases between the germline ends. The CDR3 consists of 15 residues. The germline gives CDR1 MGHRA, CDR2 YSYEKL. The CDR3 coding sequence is TGCGCCAGCAGCCAAGTGATGGGAAGAACGAACGAGCAGTACTTC. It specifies CASSQVMGRTNEQYF.

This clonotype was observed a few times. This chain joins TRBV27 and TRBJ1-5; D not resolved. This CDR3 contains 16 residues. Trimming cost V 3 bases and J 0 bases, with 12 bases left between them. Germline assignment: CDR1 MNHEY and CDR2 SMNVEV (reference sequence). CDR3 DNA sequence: TGTGCCAGCAGTTTGAGGAGGCAGAATAGCAATCAGCCCCAGCATTTT. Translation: CASSLRRQNSNQPQHF.

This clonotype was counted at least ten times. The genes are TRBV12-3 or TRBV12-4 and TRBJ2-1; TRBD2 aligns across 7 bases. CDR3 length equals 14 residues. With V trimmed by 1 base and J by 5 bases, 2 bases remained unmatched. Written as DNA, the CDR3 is TGTGCCAGCAGTTTAGGGGGAGGGAACAATGAGCAGTTCTTC. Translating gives CASSLGGGNNEQFF.

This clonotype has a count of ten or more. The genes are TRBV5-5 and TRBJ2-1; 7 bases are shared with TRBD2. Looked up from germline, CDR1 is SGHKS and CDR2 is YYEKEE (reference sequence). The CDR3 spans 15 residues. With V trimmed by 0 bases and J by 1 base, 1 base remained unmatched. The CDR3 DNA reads TGTGCCAGCAGCTTGGAGGGAGGGTCCTACAATGAGCAGTTCTTC. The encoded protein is CASSLEGGSYNEQFF.

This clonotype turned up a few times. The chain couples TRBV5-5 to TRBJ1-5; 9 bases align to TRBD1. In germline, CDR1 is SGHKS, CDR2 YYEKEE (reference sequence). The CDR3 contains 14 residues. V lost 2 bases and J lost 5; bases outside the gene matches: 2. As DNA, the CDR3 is TGTGCCAGCAGCTTAAGGACAGGGGATCAGCCCCAGCATTTT. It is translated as CASSLRTGDQPQHF.

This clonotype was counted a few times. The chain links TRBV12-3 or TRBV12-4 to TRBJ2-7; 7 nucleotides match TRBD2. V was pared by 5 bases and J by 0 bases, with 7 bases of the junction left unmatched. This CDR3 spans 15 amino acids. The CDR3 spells CASSSPSGASYEQYF. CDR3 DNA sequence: TGTGCCAGCAGTAGCCCTAGCGGAGCCTCCTACGAGCAGTACTTC.

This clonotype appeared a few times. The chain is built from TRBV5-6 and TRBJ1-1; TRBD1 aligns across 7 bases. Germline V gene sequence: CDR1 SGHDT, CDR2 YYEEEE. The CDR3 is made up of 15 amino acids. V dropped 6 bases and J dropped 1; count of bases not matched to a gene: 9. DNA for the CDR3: TGTGCCAGCACCGAGACAGGGCGACGGAACACTGAAGCTTTCTTT. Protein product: CASTETGRRNTEAFF.

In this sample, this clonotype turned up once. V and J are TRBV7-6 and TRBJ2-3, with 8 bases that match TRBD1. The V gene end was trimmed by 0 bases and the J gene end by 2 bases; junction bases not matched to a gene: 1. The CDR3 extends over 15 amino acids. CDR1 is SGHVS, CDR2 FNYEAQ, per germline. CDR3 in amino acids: CASSLAGQVTDTQYF. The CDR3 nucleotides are TGTGCCAGCAGCTTAGCGGGACAGGTCACAGATACGCAGTATTTT. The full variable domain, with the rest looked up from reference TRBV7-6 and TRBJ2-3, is GAGVSQSPRYKVTKRGQDVALRCDPISGHVSLYWYRQALGQGPEFLTYFNYEAQQDKSGLPNDRFSAERPEGSISTLTIQRTEQRDSAMYRCASSLAGQVTDTQYFGPGTRLTVL.

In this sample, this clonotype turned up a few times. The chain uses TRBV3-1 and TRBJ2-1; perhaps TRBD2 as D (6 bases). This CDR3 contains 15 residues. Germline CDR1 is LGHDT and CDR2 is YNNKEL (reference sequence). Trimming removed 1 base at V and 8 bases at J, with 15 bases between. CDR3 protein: CASSQAGGGWDEQFF. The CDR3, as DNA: TGTGCCAGCAGCCAAGCCGGAGGAGGGTGGGATGAGCAGTTCTTC.

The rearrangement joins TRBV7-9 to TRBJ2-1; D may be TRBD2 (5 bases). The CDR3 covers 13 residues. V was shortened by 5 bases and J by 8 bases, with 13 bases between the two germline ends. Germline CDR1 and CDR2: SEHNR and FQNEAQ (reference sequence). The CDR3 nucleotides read TGTGCCAGCAGCCCAGGAGGTGTATATGAGCAGTTCTTC. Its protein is CASSPGGVYEQFF.

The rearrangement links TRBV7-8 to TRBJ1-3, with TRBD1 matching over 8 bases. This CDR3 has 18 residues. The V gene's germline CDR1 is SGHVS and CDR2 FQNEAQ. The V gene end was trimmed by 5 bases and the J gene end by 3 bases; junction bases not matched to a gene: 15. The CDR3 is CASSGLTTGGLGGNTIYF. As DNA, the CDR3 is TGTGCCAGCAGCGGGCTTACTACAGGGGGATTAGGTGGAAACACCATATATTTT.

The CDR3 region has the DNA TGTGCCAGCACGGGACTGGGAGATACGCAGTATTTT. It translates to CASTGLGDTQYF. This chain links TRBV2 with TRBJ2-3, with D tentatively TRBD2 (6 bases). V was trimmed by 7 bases and J by 5 bases, leaving 10 bases between them. Germline loops: CDR1 SNHLY, CDR2 FYNNEI. CDR3 size: 12 residues.

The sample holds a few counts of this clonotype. The DNA of the CDR3 is TGTGCCAGCAGCGGCCTGACTAGCGGGGAGCAGTTCTTC. Its translation: CASSGLTSGEQFF. The chain links TRBV11-2 to TRBJ2-1, with 10 bases aligning to TRBD2. Looked up from germline, CDR1 is SGHAT and CDR2 is FQNNGV. The CDR3 consists of 13 residues. V lost 5 bases to trimming and J lost 10 bases; unmatched junction nucleotides: 5.

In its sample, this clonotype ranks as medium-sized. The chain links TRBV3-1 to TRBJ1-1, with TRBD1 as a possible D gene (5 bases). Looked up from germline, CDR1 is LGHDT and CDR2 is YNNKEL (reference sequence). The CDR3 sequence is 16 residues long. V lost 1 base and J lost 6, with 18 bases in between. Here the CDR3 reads CASSQGISGLRAEAFF. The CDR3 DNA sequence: TGTGCCAGCAGCCAAGGTATCTCGGGGCTTAGGGCTGAAGCTTTCTTT.

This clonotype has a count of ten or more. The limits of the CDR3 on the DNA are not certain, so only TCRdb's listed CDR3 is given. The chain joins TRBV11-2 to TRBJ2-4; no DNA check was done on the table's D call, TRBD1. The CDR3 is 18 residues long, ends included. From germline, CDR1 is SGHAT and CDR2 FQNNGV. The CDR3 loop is CASSFGPGYIRAKNIQYF.

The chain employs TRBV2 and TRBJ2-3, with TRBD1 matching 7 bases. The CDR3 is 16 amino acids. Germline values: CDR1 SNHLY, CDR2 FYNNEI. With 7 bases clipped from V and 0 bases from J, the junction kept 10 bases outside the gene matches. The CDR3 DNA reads TGTGCCAGCACACTTCCGACAGGGAAAAGCACAGATACGCAGTATTTT. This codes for CASTLPTGKSTDTQYF. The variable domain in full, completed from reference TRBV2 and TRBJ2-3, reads EPEVTQTPSHQVTQMGQEVILRCVPISNHLYFYWYRQILGQKVEFLVSFYNNEISEKSEIFDDQFSVERPDGSNFTLKIRSTKLEDSAMYFCASTLPTGKSTDTQYFGPGTRLTVL.

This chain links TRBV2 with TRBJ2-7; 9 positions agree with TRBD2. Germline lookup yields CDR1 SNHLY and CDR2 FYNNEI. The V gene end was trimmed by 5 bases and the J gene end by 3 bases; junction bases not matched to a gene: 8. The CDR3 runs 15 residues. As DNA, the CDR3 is TGTGCCAGCAGTCAGATAGCGGGAGTGGGCTACGAGCAGTACTTC. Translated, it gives CASSQIAGVGYEQYF. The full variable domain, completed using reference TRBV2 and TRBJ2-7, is EPEVTQTPSHQVTQMGQEVILRCVPISNHLYFYWYRQILGQKVEFLVSFYNNEISEKSEIFDDQFSVERPDGSNFTLKIRSTKLEDSAMYFCASSQIAGVGYEQYFGPGTRLTVT.

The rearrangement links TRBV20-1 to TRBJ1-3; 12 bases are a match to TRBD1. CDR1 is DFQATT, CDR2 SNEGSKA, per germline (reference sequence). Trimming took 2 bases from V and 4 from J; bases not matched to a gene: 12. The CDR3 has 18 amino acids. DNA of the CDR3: TGCAGTGCTAGACATCGAGTGGGACAGGGGGCGCGGGGAAACACCATATATTTT. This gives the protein CSARHRVGQGARGNTIYF.

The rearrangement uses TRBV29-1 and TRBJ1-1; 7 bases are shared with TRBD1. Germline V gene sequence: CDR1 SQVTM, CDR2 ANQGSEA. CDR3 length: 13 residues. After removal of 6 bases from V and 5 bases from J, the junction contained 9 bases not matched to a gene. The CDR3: CSVGTARGTEAFF. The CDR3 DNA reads TGCAGCGTCGGGACAGCCCGGGGTACTGAAGCTTTCTTT.

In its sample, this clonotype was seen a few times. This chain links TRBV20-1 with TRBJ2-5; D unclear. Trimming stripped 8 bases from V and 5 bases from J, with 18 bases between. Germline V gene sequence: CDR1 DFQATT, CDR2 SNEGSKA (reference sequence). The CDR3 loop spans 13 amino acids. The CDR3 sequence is CSPRLDPEETQYF. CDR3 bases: TGCAGTCCGAGATTAGACCCGGAGGAGACCCAGTACTTC.

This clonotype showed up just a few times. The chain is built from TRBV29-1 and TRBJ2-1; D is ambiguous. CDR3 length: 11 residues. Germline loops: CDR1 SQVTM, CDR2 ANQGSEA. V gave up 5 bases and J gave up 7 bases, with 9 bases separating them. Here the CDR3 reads CSVMAPNEQFF. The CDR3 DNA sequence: TGCAGCGTTATGGCACCTAATGAGCAGTTCTTC.

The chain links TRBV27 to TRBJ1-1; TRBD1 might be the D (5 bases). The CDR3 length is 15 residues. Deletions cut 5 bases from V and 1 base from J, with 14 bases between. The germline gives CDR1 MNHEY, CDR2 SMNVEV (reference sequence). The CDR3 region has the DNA TGTGCCAGCAGTACGGGACGGTACGCGAACACTGAAGCTTTCTTT. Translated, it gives CASSTGRYANTEAFF.

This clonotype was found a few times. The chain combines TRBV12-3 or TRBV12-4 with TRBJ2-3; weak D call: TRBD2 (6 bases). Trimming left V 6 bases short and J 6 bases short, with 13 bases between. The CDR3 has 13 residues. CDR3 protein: CASSPTSVDTQYF. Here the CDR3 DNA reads TGTGCCAGCAGCCCGACTAGTGTCGATACGCAGTATTTT.